This is a list of T cell receptor beta chains from one sample in a study of T cells in Graves' hyperthyroidism and ophthalmopathy. TCRdb reprocessed the multiplex PCR reads via MiXCR and lists one record per CDR3 protein. The table has roughly 250,000 distinct CDR3 sequences, more than 14% seen once. Sample: blood. The receptors were gathered from a woman in her thirties or forties with Graves' hyperthyroidism that later progressed to Graves' ophthalmopathy. Each CDR3 is given with its conserved first and last residue. The order of the fields is J gene, clone size, D gene, V gene, CDR3 DNA, CDR3 protein. The D gene is left open where the match is weak. Only part of the rows carry a size: once, few, many, or a class if the clone is expanded.

TRBJ1-1,many,-,TRBV4-1,TGCGCCAGCAGCCAAGGGCACCTGAACACTGAAGCTTTCTTT,CASSQGHLNTEAFF
TRBJ2-1,many,-,TRBV11-2,TGTGCCAGCAGCTTACTCTCGGACTCGACCTCCTACAATGAGCAGTTCTTC,CASSLLSDSTSYNEQFF
TRBJ2-1,many,TRBD2,TRBV6-5,TGTGCCAGCAGTTACGGCGGGACTAGCGGTTCCTACAATGAGCAGTTCTTC,CASSYGGTSGSYNEQFF
TRBJ1-4,many,-,TRBV6-1,TGTGCCAGCACATCGGTGGTCGAAAAACTGTTTTTT,CASTSVVEKLFF
TRBJ2-3,many,TRBD2,TRBV12-5,TGTGCTAGTGGTACCGGGACTAGCGGGAGGGCCGGAAGAACAGATACGCAGTATTTT,CASGTGTSGRAGRTDTQYF
TRBJ1-4,many,-,TRBV6-5,TGTGCCAGCAGTTACCGGCGGGGGCATGAAAAACTGTTTTTT,CASSYRRGHEKLFF
TRBJ1-1,-,-,TRBV12-3/TRBV12-4,TGTGCCAGCAGCCAACAGGCTACGCCGGGAACTGAAGCTTTCTTT,CASSQQATPGTEAFF
TRBJ2-1,-,TRBD2,TRBV12-3/TRBV12-4,TGTGCCAGCAGTTTACCGGGAGGGCAGGGTGAGCAGTTCTTC,CASSLPGGQGEQFF
TRBJ2-1,many,-,TRBV3-1,TGTGCCAGCAGCCAGACTCCGAGCTCCTACAATGAGCAGTTCTTC,CASSQTPSSYNEQFF
TRBJ2-5,few,-,TRBV5-1,TGCGCCAGCAGCTTGGGGGCCCAAGAGACCCAGTACTTC,CASSLGAQETQYF
TRBJ1-5,-,-,TRBV27,TGTGCCAGCAGTTTAAGGGCAGCCAATCAGCCCCAGCATTTT,CASSLRAANQPQHF
TRBJ2-7,-,-,TRBV11-2,TGTGCCAGCAGCCCCCTAGCAGGGCCGAGCATCTACGAGCAGTACTTC,CASSPLAGPSIYEQYF
TRBJ1-1,-,TRBD1,TRBV12-3/TRBV12-4,TGTGCCAGCAGACCCGGCCGGGACAGGGGGCGGACTGAAGCTTTCTTT,CASRPGRDRGRTEAFF
TRBJ2-2,many,-,TRBV3-1,TGTGCCAGCAGCCCCCGAGTTTCGCGGGGAACCGGGGAGCTGTTTTTT,CASSPRVSRGTGELFF
TRBJ2-2,few,TRBD2,TRBV6-1,TGTGCCAGCAGAGGGTTCGCGGGGGGGGCCGGGGAGCTGTTTTTT,CASRGFAGGAGELFF
TRBJ2-3,-,TRBD1,TRBV19,TGTGCCAGTAGGATCCGGGACAGGGTCACAGATACGCAGTATTTT,CASRIRDRVTDTQYF
TRBJ2-7,many,TRBD1,TRBV20-1,TGCAGTGCTGAACACAGGGGCGAGCAGTACTTC,CSAEHRGEQYF
TRBJ2-7,many,TRBD2,TRBV7-9,TGTGCCAGCAGCGTGACTAGCGTCTACGAGCAGTACTTC,CASSVTSVYEQYF
TRBJ2-7,few,TRBD2,TRBV5-4,TGTGCCAGCAGCCCCCCCGGACTAGCGACTGACACCTCCTACGAGCAGTACTTC,CASSPPGLATDTSYEQYF
TRBJ2-5,many,-,TRBV6-1,TGTGCCAGCAGAAAGGTATTGGGTCCCCAAGAGACCCAGTACTTC,CASRKVLGPQETQYF
TRBJ2-2,-,-,TRBV5-5,TGTGCCAGCAGCTTGGGTCGGGGACCGTACACCGGGGAGCTGTTTTTT,CASSLGRGPYTGELFF
TRBJ2-7,many,TRBD1,TRBV19,TGTGCCAGTAGTCGACAGGGGATGAGCTCCTACGAGCAGTACTTC,CASSRQGMSSYEQYF
TRBJ1-1,many,-,TRBV3-1,TGTGCCAGCAGCCAAGGAGTAGGAGCTTTCTTT,CASSQGVGAFF
TRBJ1-2,many,-,TRBV9,TGTGCCAGCAGTGGTTGGCAGGGAAGGGCTAACTATGGCTACACCTTC,CASSGWQGRANYGYTF
TRBJ1-1,-,-,TRBV18,TGTGCCAGCTCCCCCGGGCCAGCAAGGGGAAACACTGAAGCTTTCTTT,CASSPGPARGNTEAFF
TRBJ2-5,-,TRBD1,TRBV5-1,TGCGCCAGCAGGGCTCGGACAGGGCTTGAGACCCAGTACTTC,CASRARTGLETQYF
TRBJ2-7,many,TRBD1,TRBV6-5,TGTGCCAGCAGTTTCGCCGGGACAGGGGATGACGAGCAGTACTTC,CASSFAGTGDDEQYF
TRBJ2-1,many,-,TRBV6-2/TRBV6-3,TGTGCCAGCAGTCCCCTCTCTGAGCAGTTCTTC,CASSPLSEQFF
TRBJ2-3,many,-,TRBV7-6,TGTGCCAGCAGCTTAGGTCCCCTCCCCTTTGGCGGGACTAGCACAGATACGCAGTATTTT,CASSLGPLPFGGTSTDTQYF
TRBJ1-2,many,TRBD1,TRBV2,TGTGCCAGCAGCGGACAGGGTTATTGGGATGGCTACACCTTC,CASSGQGYWDGYTF
TRBJ1-2,many,-,TRBV15,TGTGCCACCAGCATCGCGGGGGCCCTTAACTATGGCTACACCTTC,CATSIAGALNYGYTF
TRBJ2-1,many,TRBD2,TRBV20-1,TGCAGTGCTAGAGATCGAAGACTAGCGTACAATGAGCAGTTCTTC,CSARDRRLAYNEQFF
TRBJ2-3,many,-,TRBV5-1,TGCGCCAGCACCCCCGTTGGAGGGGAGGCAGATACGCAGTATTTT,CASTPVGGEADTQYF
TRBJ1-6,many,TRBD1,TRBV28,TGTGCCAGCAGTGTTGCCGGGACAGTAAATTCACCCCTCCACTTT,CASSVAGTVNSPLHF
TRBJ2-5,many,TRBD2,TRBV27,TGTGCCAGCAGTACGGGACTAGCGGGAGGGCCCAACTTC,CASSTGLAGGPNF
TRBJ2-5,many,-,TRBV7-9,TGTGCCAGCAACTCCCTCGGAACCGAGGAGACCCAGTACTTC,CASNSLGTEETQYF
TRBJ1-5,-,-,TRBV11-3,TGTGCCAGCAGCCGTCGGGGGGGGGGTGGCAATCAGCCCCAGCATTTT,CASSRRGGGGNQPQHF
TRBJ1-1,many,-,TRBV29-1,TGCAGCGTTGAGACGATCACTGAAGCTTTCTTT,CSVETITEAFF
TRBJ2-1,-,-,TRBV5-1,TGCGCCAGCACCTCCTCGGGGAGCTACAATGAGCAGTTCTTC,CASTSSGSYNEQFF